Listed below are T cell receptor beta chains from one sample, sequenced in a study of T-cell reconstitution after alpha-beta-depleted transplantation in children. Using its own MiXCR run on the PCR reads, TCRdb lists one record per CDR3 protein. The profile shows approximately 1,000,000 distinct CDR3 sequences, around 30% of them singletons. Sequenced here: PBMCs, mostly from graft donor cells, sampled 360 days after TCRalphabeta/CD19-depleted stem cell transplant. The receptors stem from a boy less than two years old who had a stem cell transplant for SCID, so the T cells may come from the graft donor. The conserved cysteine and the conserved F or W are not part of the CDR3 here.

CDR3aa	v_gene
ATLRAGNTGELF	TRBV10-3
ASQRNAGTEAF	TRBV7-3
ASSPRGGPGVLAKNIQY	TRBV18
ASSLLTSGQAGELF	TRBV5-6
ASSGRGGDSPLH	TRBV2
ASSYPDRVGTEAF	TRBV12-3/TRBV12-4
AISGADRGNTEAF	TRBV10-3
ATSDYDALGPQH	TRBV24-1
ASSRWGQGNYEQY	TRBV28
ASSLYIWNEAF	TRBV7-6
ASSLQGLVRGEQF	TRBV14
ASSLEKGHQRVSTDTQY	TRBV28
SVDRASNTEAF	TRBV29-1
ASSFTGVHSYEQY	TRBV27
SARGGFTEAF	TRBV20-1
SASSRTGESPLH	TRBV20-1
ASGTNGAFGNEQF	TRBV12-5
ASSYRPLRTDTQY	TRBV6-5
ASSLGQGRSNQPQH	TRBV11-2
ASSRHPPRGDTQY	TRBV28
ASSTGTVNTDTQY	TRBV5-1
ASSLETLTAPGPPYEQY	TRBV7-8
ASATGIDEQF	TRBV12-3/TRBV12-4
ASSSRGTSGAGNEQF	TRBV7-2
ATSRDINSGYTDTQY	TRBV15
ASSLAETKNIQY	TRBV5-1